The T cell receptor (beta chain) under discussion was sequenced for a study of cytotoxic CD8 clonotypes in ibrutinib-treated CLL. About the research overall: Among patients, 24 responded partially and 2 completely; around 14 then stayed remitted and some twelve progressed after median about 68 months. Broader study findings: While tracking circulating CD8+ T-cell counts, baseline clonality exceeded that of age-matched healthy donors.

Only in-frame clones appear in the TCRdb table, and some are missing; sequencing was by immunoSEQ multiplex PCR. The profile shows roughly 200,000 clones, over 65% of them singletons. This clone was seen a single time. Its antigen is still unknown. Germline values: CDR1 SNHLY, CDR2 FYNNEI. The CDR3 runs to 14 residues. Losses at the gene ends were 8 bases for V and 6 bases for J; bases not matched to a gene: 8. J is TRBJ2-7 and V is TRBV2; 12 nucleotides agree with TRBD2. This sample comprised PBMCs, obtained after 12 months of ibrutinib treatment. The receptor comes from a human donor with chronic lymphocytic leukemia. CDR3 coding DNA: TGTGCCAGCGTAGGACTAGCGGGACTGGGCGAGCAGTACTTC. This translates into CASVGLAGLGEQYF.